The next 11 T cell receptor beta chains were all read from a single sample in a study of cytomegalovirus exposure and HLA in healthy donors. The PCR used 60 Vbeta and 13 Jbeta primers. Generated by immunoSEQ multiplex PCR, the TCRdb table keeps only in-frame clones and is missing some. The data contain about 160,000 clones, approximately 71% of them singletons. The sequencing input was PBMCs. These receptors were taken from a man in his fifties or sixties in good health and CMV-seronegative.

There are a few counts of this clone. The CDR3 loop reads CASSPTQGGTEAFF. The CDR3 bases are TGCGCCAGCAGCCCGACGCAGGGGGGCACTGAAGCTTTCTTT. The genes are TRBV5-1 and TRBJ1-1; TRBD1 agrees at 7 bases. Germline CDR1 SGHRS, CDR2 YFSETQ. With 4 bases clipped from V and 4 bases from J, the junction kept 7 bases outside the gene matches. The CDR3 extends over 14 amino acids.

CDR3 nucleotides: TGTGCCAGCAGCTTACCCGTCAGGGGCACAGATACGCAGTATTTT. Protein product: CASSLPVRGTDTQYF. This chain joins TRBV5-4 and TRBJ2-3, with D perhaps matching TRBD1 (5 bases). This CDR3 is 15 amino acids long. CDR1 SGHNT and CDR2 YYREEE come from the germline V gene (reference sequence). Trimming pared 2 bases from V and 1 base from J, leaving 11 bases between.

The rearrangement uses TRBV7-2 and TRBJ2-7; 10 positions agree with TRBD1. The J segment lost 1 base and the V segment lost 3 bases, leaving 9 bases of the junction unmatched. Germline V gene data show CDR1 as SGHTA and CDR2 as FQGNSA. There are 17 residues in the CDR3. CDR3 residues: CASSFLTTGGFSYEQYF. CDR3 DNA sequence: TGTGCCAGCAGCTTTCTTACGACAGGGGGCTTTTCCTACGAGCAGTACTTC.

This clone has just a few counts. V is TRBV7-2 and J is TRBJ2-5; D not resolved. Germline V gives CDR1 SGHTA, CDR2 FQGNSA. Trimming took off 2 bases at V and 5 bases at J, with 12 bases between the two ends. The CDR3 sequence is 14 residues long. The CDR3 reads CASSLLRATETQYF. CDR3 coding DNA: TGTGCCAGCAGCTTATTACGAGCTACGGAGACCCAGTACTTC. The complete variable domain, with remaining parts taken from reference TRBV7-2 and TRBJ2-5, reads GAGVSQSPSNKVTEKGKDVELRCDPISGHTALYWYRQSLGQGLEFLIYFQGNSAPDKSGLPSDRFSAERTGGSVSTLTIQRTQQEDSAVYLCASSLLRATETQYFGPGTRLLVL.

The rearrangement links TRBV18 to TRBJ2-7, with D possibly TRBD1 on 6 matching bases. Germline V gene sequence: CDR1 KGHSH, CDR2 LQKENI. Trimming removed 0 bases at V and 3 bases at J, with 12 bases between. The CDR3 has 15 residues. As DNA, the CDR3 is TGTGCCAGCTCACCACCGGCAGGGGAACTCTACGAGCAGTACTTC. Amino acids: CASSPPAGELYEQYF.

The chain combines TRBV15 with TRBJ1-1, with 7 nucleotides matching TRBD1. The trim removed 8 bases at V and 7 bases at J, leaving 10 bases unmatched. CDR3 length: 13 residues. Germline values: CDR1 LNHNV, CDR2 YYDKDF (reference sequence). CDR3 in amino acids: CATAQGGGIEAFF. The CDR3, as DNA: TGTGCCACCGCCCAGGGGGGCGGGATTGAAGCTTTCTTT.

The chain carries TRBV6-5 and TRBJ2-2; TRBD2 aligns across 7 bases. CDR1 is MNHEY, CDR2 SVGAGI, per germline. The CDR3 has 13 amino acids. V shed 6 bases, J shed 5 bases, and the junction held 3 bases outside the gene matches. CDR3 region: CASRGSGTGELFF. CDR3 coding DNA: TGTGCCAGCAGGGGTAGCGGGACCGGGGAGCTGTTTTTT.

The chain combines TRBV6-1 with TRBJ2-7; 7 nucleotides match TRBD1. The germline gives CDR1 MNHNS, CDR2 SASEGT. This CDR3 spans 14 amino acids. Trimming cost V 8 bases and J 5 bases; bases outside gene matches: 12. CDR3 residues: CASRFPGQLNEQYF. CDR3 nucleotide sequence: TGTGCCAGCCGTTTTCCGGGACAGCTCAACGAGCAGTACTTC.

The chain combines TRBV11-2 with TRBJ2-1; 8 bases agree with TRBD1. V trimming: 0 bases; J trimming: 0 bases; junction bases outside the gene matches: 4. The CDR3 runs 17 residues. Germline CDR1 reads SGHAT; CDR2 reads FQNNGV. CDR3 in DNA: TGTGCCAGCAGCTTAGACAGGGGGCGTAGCTCCTACAATGAGCAGTTCTTC. This sequence encodes CASSLDRGRSSYNEQFF.

The chain carries TRBV5-1 and TRBJ2-1; TRBD2 aligns across 10 bases. CDR3 length equals 20 residues. The germline V gene encodes CDR1 SGHRS and CDR2 YFSETQ. V was clipped by 2 bases and J by 0 bases; unmatched bases: 14. CDR3 amino acids: CASSFETPAGGLGSYNEQFF. In nucleotides, the CDR3 is TGCGCCAGCAGCTTCGAAACTCCAGCGGGGGGGCTTGGCTCCTACAATGAGCAGTTCTTC.

J is TRBJ2-1 and V is TRBV7-2; 7 nucleotides line up with TRBD2. From germline, CDR1 is SGHTA and CDR2 FQGNSA. CDR3 length: 16 amino acids. V dropped 1 base and J dropped 5; count of bases not matched to a gene: 8. CDR3 sequence reads: CASSLVLTGGDNEQFF. In nucleotides, the CDR3 is TGTGCCAGCAGCTTAGTTTTGACGGGGGGAGACAATGAGCAGTTCTTC. Full variable domain (missing parts from reference TRBV7-2 and TRBJ2-1): GAGVSQSPSNKVTEKGKDVELRCDPISGHTALYWYRQSLGQGLEFLIYFQGNSAPDKSGLPSDRFSAERTGGSVSTLTIQRTQQEDSAVYLCASSLVLTGGDNEQFFGPGTRLTVL.